The next 28 T cell receptor beta chains were all read from a single sample in a study of response to subunit inactivated influenza vaccine. TCRdb itself ran the RT-PCR reads through MiXCR, one entry per CDR3 protein. Seen here are about 570,000 distinct CDR3 sequences, over 9% observed once, and the top ten hold 9.5% to 11%. This sample was also put to use in a study of T cells expressing NK-cell markers. That work contributes: 5'RACE template switching built TCR beta cDNA with unique molecular identifiers.

Sequencing was performed on PBMCs from blood, taken on the day of vaccination. The receptors stem from a man aged 45 to 65 who received an inactivated influenza vaccine.

This clonotype has just a few counts. CDR3 amino acids: CASSVGASYEQYF. The DNA of the CDR3 is TGTGCCAGCAGTGTCGGGGCTAGCTACGAGCAGTACTTC. V usage is TRBV6-1 and J usage is TRBJ2-7; D may match TRBD1 or TRBD2 (5 bases each). The ends were cut back, 4 bases at V and 3 bases at J, with 10 bases in the middle. There are 13 residues in the CDR3. Germline V gene sequence: CDR1 MNHNS, CDR2 SASEGT.

The rearrangement joins TRBV28 to TRBJ1-2; tentatively, D is TRBD1 (5 bases). The V and J ends lost 6 bases and 1 base respectively, with 15 bases between them. The CDR3 extends over 15 amino acids. Germline values: CDR1 MDHEN, CDR2 SYDVKM. In DNA form, the CDR3 reads TGTGCCAGCAGGGGGGTAAAGGAAGTTAACTATGGCTACACCTTC. It specifies CASRGVKEVNYGYTF.

V gene TRBV5-1 combines with J gene TRBJ2-1; 7 bases fit TRBD2. Germline CDR1 reads SGHRS; CDR2 reads YFSETQ. With 1 base clipped from V and 1 base from J, the junction kept 5 bases outside the gene matches. The CDR3 sequence is 16 residues long. The CDR3 nucleotides read TGCGCCAGCAGCTTGTGGGCGGGGGAGTCCTACAATGAGCAGTTCTTC. Translation: CASSLWAGESYNEQFF.

This rearrangement joins TRBV7-2 to TRBJ2-7; either TRBD1 or TRBD2 may fit D (5 bases each). Germline V CDR1 and CDR2: SGHTA, FQGNSA. V was clipped by 5 bases and J by 8 bases, with 19 bases between them. The CDR3 is made up of 14 amino acids. DNA for the CDR3: TGTGCCAGCAGCCGCCCCGGGACGACCCCTAAGCAGTACTTC. Amino acid sequence: CASSRPGTTPKQYF.

This clonotype was seen more than once but under ten times. This chain joins TRBV6-2 or TRBV6-3 and TRBJ2-7; maybe TRBD1 (5 bases). V was trimmed by 2 bases and J by 0 bases, leaving 17 bases between them. There are 17 residues in the CDR3. Germline V gene sequence: CDR1 MNHEY, CDR2 SVGEGT. The DNA for the CDR3 is TGTGCCAGCAGTTACCAGTCCAGGGTACCAAACTCCTACGAGCAGTACTTC. Translated: CASSYQSRVPNSYEQYF.

This clonotype was picked up many times. V and J are TRBV18 and TRBJ1-2; 7 bases line up with TRBD1. CDR3 length equals 12 residues. V lost 3 bases, J lost 8 bases, and 3 bases stayed unmatched. Germline-derived CDR1 and CDR2 are KGHSH and LQKENI. The CDR3 loop is CASSPTGVGYTF. The CDR3 DNA reads as TGTGCCAGCTCACCTACAGGGGTCGGCTACACCTTC.

This clonotype was counted a few times. The genes are TRBV4-3 and TRBJ2-3; 8 bases match TRBD2. Germline V lookup: CDR1 LGHNA, CDR2 YSLEER. The CDR3 runs 17 residues. V dropped 0 bases and J dropped 2; count of bases not matched to a gene: 7. The CDR3 DNA reads as TGCGCCAGCAGCCAAGAGATAGAGACTAGCGACACAGATACGCAGTATTTT. It is translated as CASSQEIETSDTDTQYF.

The chain recombines TRBV11-3 with TRBJ2-1; TRBD2 matches at 8 bases. V dropped 2 bases and J dropped 3; count of bases not matched to a gene: 3. CDR1 and CDR2 from the germline V gene are SGHNT and YENEEA. The CDR3 is made up of 15 amino acids. The CDR3 nucleotides are TGTGCCAGCAGCTTAATGCGGGGGGACTACAATGAGCAGTTCTTC. Protein: CASSLMRGDYNEQFF.

This chain links TRBV4-1 with TRBJ2-7; 10 bases map to TRBD1. Germline lookup yields CDR1 MGHRA and CDR2 YSYEKL. V trimming: 2 bases; J trimming: 3 bases; junction bases outside the gene matches: 4. The CDR3 runs to 15 residues. The CDR3 reads CASSQTGQGSYEQYF. CDR3 DNA sequence: TGCGCCAGCAGCCAAACGGGACAGGGGAGCTACGAGCAGTACTTC.

The table lists this clonotype with many counts. V and J are TRBV7-2 and TRBJ2-5; 7 nucleotides match TRBD2. Per the germline V gene, CDR1 is SGHTA and CDR2 is FQGNSA. The length of the CDR3 is 17 residues. V gave up 4 bases and J gave up 1 base; unmatched junction bases: 12. CDR3 sequence: CASSSGGGGRPQETQYF. The CDR3 DNA reads TGTGCCAGCAGCTCAGGTGGGGGGGGACGGCCCCAAGAGACCCAGTACTTC.

This clonotype was seen a few times. The chain recombines TRBV12-3 or TRBV12-4 with TRBJ2-7; no clear D gene. Trimming cost V 3 bases and J 3 bases, with 9 bases left between them. The CDR3 loop spans 13 amino acids. The chain's CDR3 is CASSFVGNYEQYF. The CDR3 DNA reads TGTGCCAGCAGTTTTGTGGGCAACTACGAGCAGTACTTC.

A few counts support this clonotype. This chain links TRBV28 with TRBJ1-5; 9 bases fit TRBD1. Germline V gene data show CDR1 as MDHEN and CDR2 as SYDVKM. Trimming removed 3 bases from V and 5 bases from J; junction bases left unmatched: 2. The CDR3 has 14 residues. CDR3 sequence: CASSLGTGYQPQHF. CDR3 DNA sequence: TGTGCCAGCAGTTTGGGGACAGGGTATCAGCCCCAGCATTTT.

The chain uses TRBV19 and TRBJ1-5; D is unresolved. The CDR3 totals 16 residues. Germline V gene lookup returns CDR1 LNHDA and CDR2 SQIVND (reference sequence). The V end was cut by 5 bases, the J end by 2 bases, with 16 bases between. CDR3 DNA sequence: TGTGCCAGTAGTCCCCGACCCCCGAATGGCAATCAGCCCCAGCATTTT. Its translation is CASSPRPPNGNQPQHF.

The V gene is TRBV11-2, the J gene TRBJ2-5; 13 bases map to TRBD2. The CDR3 has 18 amino acids. V lost 6 bases, J lost 6 bases, and 16 bases stayed unmatched. Germline CDR1 and CDR2: SGHAT and FQNNGV. CDR3 residues: CASRKPGTSGNLDKTQYF. As DNA, the CDR3 is TGTGCCAGCAGGAAACCTGGGACTAGCGGGAACCTCGATAAGACCCAGTACTTC.

This clonotype has just a few counts. The rearrangement uses TRBV4-2 and TRBJ2-3, with 9 bases matching TRBD2. V shed 1 base, J shed 4 bases, and the junction held 3 bases outside the gene matches. CDR3 length: 15 amino acids. Germline lookup yields CDR1 LGHNA and CDR2 YNFKEQ. Here the CDR3 DNA reads TGTGCCAGCAGCCAAGGGACTAGCGAGTCAGATACGCAGTATTTT. Protein: CASSQGTSESDTQYF.

J is TRBJ2-1 and V is TRBV20-1; TRBD1 aligns across 7 bases. CDR3 length: 12 amino acids. Germline trimming cut 6 bases from V and 6 bases from J; bases unmatched to any gene: 5. Germline V gene sequence: CDR1 DFQATT, CDR2 SNEGSKA (reference sequence). CDR3 in amino acids: CSAKGQRNEQFF. The CDR3 nucleotides are TGCAGTGCCAAGGGACAGCGCAATGAGCAGTTCTTC.

Comments on this clonotype: This may be a read error: a much more frequent sequence differs by one nucleotide. V usage is TRBV20-1 and J usage is TRBJ2-5; possible D gene TRBD1, 6 bases. V was clipped by 3 bases and J by 1 base, with 21 bases between them. The germline gives CDR1 DFQATT, CDR2 SNEGSKA (reference sequence). This CDR3 spans 17 amino acids. CDR3 nucleotides: TGCAGTGCTAGTCCCTACCGGGACAAGGTACTCCAAGAGACCCAGTACTTC. Translating gives CSASPYRDKVLQETQYF.

This clonotype was seen only a few times. The V call is TRBV15, the J call TRBJ2-7, with no clear D. Germline CDR1 LNHNV, CDR2 YYDKDF (reference sequence). V gave up 0 bases and J gave up 2 bases, with 5 bases separating them. CDR3 length: 13 amino acids. The CDR3 sequence is CATSRDHPYEQYF. The CDR3 nucleotides read TGTGCCACCAGCAGAGATCATCCCTACGAGCAGTACTTC.

The chain combines TRBV9 with TRBJ2-7, with D perhaps matching TRBD1 or TRBD2 (5 bases each). V was clipped by 3 bases and J by 3 bases, with 10 bases between them. CDR3 length: 13 amino acids. Germline assignment: CDR1 SGDLS and CDR2 YYNGEE. Written as DNA, the CDR3 is TGTGCCAGCAGCGCCGGGGACCGCTACGAGCAGTACTTC. Translating it yields CASSAGDRYEQYF.

As to this clonotype: This may stem from a read error, because a much larger clone lies one nucleotide away. The V and J genes are TRBV29-1 and TRBJ1-1; D possibly corresponds to TRBD1 (5 bases). The CDR3 is made up of 11 amino acids. CDR1 SQVTM and CDR2 ANQGSEA come from the germline V gene. CDR3 protein: CSIEWGPGAFF. CDR3 DNA sequence: TGCAGCATTGAATGGGGCCCGGGGGCTTTCTTT.

This chain links TRBV6-5 with TRBJ2-7; 9 bases match TRBD2. The CDR3 runs to 15 residues. V was pared by 1 base and J by 2 bases, with 3 bases of the junction left unmatched. The germline V gene has CDR1 MNHEY and CDR2 SVGAGI. The CDR3 DNA is TGTGCCAGCAGTTACTTCCGCGGGGGGGCCTACGAGCAGTACTTC. Protein: CASSYFRGGAYEQYF.

This clonotype turned up a few times. V usage is TRBV5-6 and J usage is TRBJ2-3; D unclear. This CDR3 spans 14 amino acids. CDR1 is SGHDT and CDR2 is YYEEEE in the germline V gene. Trimming took off 2 bases at V and 2 bases at J, with 9 bases between the two ends. For the CDR3, the DNA is TGTGCCAGCAGCTTCCCAAGGGACACAGATACGCAGTATTTT. Its protein product is CASSFPRDTDTQYF.

The chain links TRBV12-3 or TRBV12-4 to TRBJ1-2; D possibly corresponds to TRBD1 (6 bases). V was cut by 6 bases and J by 5 bases, with 10 bases left in between. The CDR3 has 12 amino acids. DNA of the CDR3: TGTGCCAGCAGAAGGACAGAGTATGGCTACACCTTC. As protein: CASRRTEYGYTF.

This clonotype was observed at least ten times. The chain carries TRBV10-3 and TRBJ2-3; 10 bases map to TRBD1. Trimming cost V 8 bases and J 6 bases; bases outside gene matches: 2. Germline values: CDR1 ENHRY, CDR2 SYGVKD. The CDR3 extends over 12 amino acids. In nucleotides, the CDR3 is TGTGCCATCGGGGACAGGGGCGATACGCAGTATTTT. Its protein product is CAIGDRGDTQYF.

The J gene is TRBJ2-7, the V gene TRBV5-5; D gene ambiguous. V dropped 1 base and J dropped 5 bases, with 10 bases sitting between them. The CDR3 sequence is 13 residues long. Germline V lookup: CDR1 SGHKS, CDR2 YYEKEE (reference sequence). CDR3 sequence (DNA): TGTGCCAGCAGCTTGAGGCCCGAGGACGAGCAGTACTTC. Its translation is CASSLRPEDEQYF. Based on the CDR3 plus reference TRBV5-5 and TRBJ2-7, the full variable domain is DAGVTQSPTHLIKTRGQQVTLRCSPISGHKSVSWYQQVLGQGPQFIFQYYEKEERGRGNFPDRFSARQFPNYSSELNVNALLLGDSALYLCASSLRPEDEQYFGPGTRLTVT.

The V and J genes are TRBV6-2 or TRBV6-3 and TRBJ2-7, with D unresolved. Germline loops: CDR1 MNHEY, CDR2 SVGEGT. This CDR3 is built from 14 residues. The V gene lost 0 bases and the J gene lost 2 bases, with 8 bases spanning the gap. CDR3 amino acids: CASSYSARTYEQYF. Here the CDR3 DNA reads TGTGCCAGCAGTTACTCTGCCAGAACCTACGAGCAGTACTTC.

This clonotype came up many times. V and J are TRBV20-1 and TRBJ2-5; no clear D. V gave up 5 bases and J gave up 2 bases, with 6 bases separating them. The CDR3 runs 11 residues. Looked up from germline, CDR1 is DFQATT and CDR2 is SNEGSKA (reference sequence). CDR3 in amino acids: CSAGLQETQYF. The CDR3 nucleotides read TGCAGTGCTGGTCTACAAGAGACCCAGTACTTC.

The table lists this clonotype with many counts. This chain connects TRBV12-3 or TRBV12-4 to TRBJ2-7, with TRBD1 as a possible D gene (6 bases). V gave up 5 bases and J gave up 0 bases, with 11 bases separating them. The CDR3 consists of 14 residues. In DNA, the CDR3 is TGTGCCAGCAGTCTGACAGGCACCTCCTACGAGCAGTACTTC. As protein: CASSLTGTSYEQYF.